One and the same sample provided the 9 T cell receptor beta chains below, sequenced in a study of molecular identifiers for immune sequencing clone quantification (dated by TCRdb to between 2017 and 2018). Libraries were prepared through PCR. Sequencing was performed on an Illumina MiSeq. In-frame beta chains were kept once TCRdb had trimmed the public reads at Q25 with fastp and called clones with MiXCR. Every entry covers one CDR3 protein and lists the most common genes and DNA from its rows. In this sample the table shows just over 40,000 distinct CDR3 sequences, approximately 18% of which occur a single time. The leading ten clones occupy 6.5% to 9% of the sample. The sequenced sample was naive CD8+ T cells from blood, with Jurkat cell RNA spiked in. Reading the label with the study, this specimen's cell subset or site is: FACS-sorted CD8+CD4-CCR7+CD45RA+ naive T cells. These TCRs come from a human donor in good health. Some libraries in this study had Jurkat cell RNA spiked in.

This clonotype was counted many times. J is TRBJ2-7 and V is TRBV6-2 or TRBV6-3; TRBD1 agrees at 7 bases. Germline lookup yields CDR1 MNHEY and CDR2 SVGEGT. Losses at the gene ends were 0 bases for V and 3 bases for J; bases not matched to a gene: 8. This CDR3 comprises 16 residues. The CDR3 coding sequence is TGTGCCAGCAGTTACTCCAGGACAGGAGGTCACTACGAGCAGTACTTC. This translates into CASSYSRTGGHYEQYF.

This clonotype was observed many times. The rearrangement joins TRBV6-5 to TRBJ2-5; TRBD2 matches 8 bases. Per germline, CDR1 MNHEY and CDR2 SVGAGI. J gave up 4 bases and V 0 bases, and 22 bases lay outside the gene matches. There are 21 residues in the CDR3. The chain's CDR3 is CASSYSRVVWVNSGTAETQYF. DNA for the CDR3: TGTGCCAGCAGTTACTCGAGGGTAGTCTGGGTTAATAGCGGGACGGCAGAGACCCAGTACTTC.

This clonotype was counted only a few times. This chain connects TRBV28 to TRBJ2-1, with TRBD2 matching over 8 bases. V was pared by 8 bases and J by 3 bases, with 6 bases of the junction left unmatched. Germline CDR1 MDHEN, CDR2 SYDVKM. The CDR3 is 14 residues long. CDR3 sequence: CASLTSENYNEQFF. CDR3 nucleotide sequence: TGTGCCAGCTTGACTAGCGAAAACTACAATGAGCAGTTCTTC. Filled out from reference TRBV28 and TRBJ2-1, the complete variable domain reads DVKVTQSSRYLVKRTGEKVFLECVQDMDHENMFWYRQDPGLGLRLIYFSYDVKMKEKGDIPEGYSVSREKKERFSLILESASTNQTSMYLCASLTSENYNEQFFGPGTRLTVL.

Many counts were recorded for this clonotype. J is TRBJ2-2 and V is TRBV7-8, with D possibly called TRBD1 or TRBD2 (6 bases each). Trimming removed 5 bases from V and 7 bases from J, with 14 bases in between. The CDR3 extends over 14 amino acids. CDR1 is SGHVS and CDR2 is FQNEAQ in the germline V gene. CDR3 in amino acids: CASSQQGLGGELFF. CDR3 bases: TGTGCCAGCAGCCAACAGGGACTTGGCGGGGAGCTGTTTTTT.

The chain recombines TRBV12-3 or TRBV12-4 with TRBJ2-6; TRBD1 aligns across 9 bases. CDR3 length: 17 residues. The junction had 6 bases not matched to a gene; V was cut back by 6 bases and J by 0 bases. Here the CDR3 reads CASREGQGISGANVLTF. The CDR3 bases are TGTGCCAGCAGAGAGGGACAGGGAATCTCTGGGGCCAACGTCCTGACTTTC.

In its sample, this clonotype was seen many times. The chain combines TRBV4-3 with TRBJ2-7; the match to TRBD2 covers 8 bases. The CDR3 consists of 16 residues. Germline CDR1 is LGHNA and CDR2 is YSLEER. V was pared by 0 bases and J by 4 bases, with 8 bases of the junction left unmatched. CDR3 nucleotides: TGCGCCAGCAGCCAAGACTGGAGCGGGAGAGCATACGAGCAGTACTTC. Translation: CASSQDWSGRAYEQYF.

V usage is TRBV10-3 and J usage is TRBJ1-2; D gene unclear. This CDR3 region has 11 residues. The germline V gene has CDR1 ENHRY and CDR2 SYGVKD. V lost 2 bases and J 6 bases, leaving 4 bases between the germline ends. The CDR3 DNA reads as TGTGCCATCAGTGAGGAGGATGGCTACACCTTC. Translating gives CAISEEDGYTF.

This clonotype was found many times. The CDR3 is CASSAQGARQPQHF. The DNA for the CDR3 is TGTGCCAGCAGCGCCCAGGGGGCGAGGCAGCCCCAGCATTTT. This chain joins TRBV9 and TRBJ1-5, with TRBD1 matching 8 bases. Germline CDR1 and CDR2: SGDLS and YYNGEE. The CDR3 extends over 14 amino acids. V lost 3 bases to trimming and J lost 7 bases; unmatched junction nucleotides: 6.

The chain employs TRBV5-3 and TRBJ2-3; the match to TRBD1 covers 7 bases. TRBV5-3 has ORF status, its function being uncertain. Losses at the gene ends were 2 bases for V and 6 bases for J; bases not matched to a gene: 3. CDR3 length: 13 residues. CDR3 nucleotides: TGTGCCAGAAGCTTCGGACAGGACGATACGCAGTATTTT. This encodes CARSFGQDDTQYF.